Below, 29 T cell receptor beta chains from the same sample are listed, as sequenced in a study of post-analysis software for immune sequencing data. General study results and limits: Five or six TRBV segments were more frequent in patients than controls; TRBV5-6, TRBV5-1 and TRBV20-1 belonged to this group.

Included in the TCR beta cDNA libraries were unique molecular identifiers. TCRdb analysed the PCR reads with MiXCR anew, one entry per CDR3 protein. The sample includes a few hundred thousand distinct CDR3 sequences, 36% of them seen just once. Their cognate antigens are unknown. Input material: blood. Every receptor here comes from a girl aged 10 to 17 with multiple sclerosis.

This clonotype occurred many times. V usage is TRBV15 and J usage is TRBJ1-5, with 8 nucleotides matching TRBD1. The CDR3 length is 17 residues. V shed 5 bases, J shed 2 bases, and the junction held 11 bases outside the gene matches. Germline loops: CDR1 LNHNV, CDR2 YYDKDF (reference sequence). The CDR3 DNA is TGTGCCACCAGCGACCCTGAGACAGGGGAAGGCAATCAGCCCCAGCATTTT. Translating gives CATSDPETGEGNQPQHF.

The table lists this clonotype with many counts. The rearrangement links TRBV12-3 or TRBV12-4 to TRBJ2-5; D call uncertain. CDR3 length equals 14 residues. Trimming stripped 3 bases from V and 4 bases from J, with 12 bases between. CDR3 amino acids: CASSLPGAGETQYF. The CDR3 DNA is TGTGCCAGCAGTTTGCCGGGTGCCGGAGAGACCCAGTACTTC.

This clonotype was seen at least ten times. CDR3: CASSPPGTASSGANVLTF. In DNA, the CDR3 is TGTGCCAGCAGTCCCCCCGGGACAGCTAGCTCTGGGGCCAACGTCCTGACTTTC. The chain is built from TRBV28 and TRBJ2-6, with 7 bases aligning to TRBD1. The CDR3 contains 18 residues. V was pared by 5 bases and J by 0 bases, with 10 bases of the junction left unmatched. Germline CDR1 reads MDHEN; CDR2 reads SYDVKM.

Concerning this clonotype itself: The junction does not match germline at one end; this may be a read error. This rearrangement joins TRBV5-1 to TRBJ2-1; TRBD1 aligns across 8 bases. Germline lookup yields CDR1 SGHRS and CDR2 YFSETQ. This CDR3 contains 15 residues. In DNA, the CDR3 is TGCGCCCGCAGCTTAAGGACAGGGAACTACAATGAGCAGTTCTTC. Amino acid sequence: CARSLRTGNYNEQFF.

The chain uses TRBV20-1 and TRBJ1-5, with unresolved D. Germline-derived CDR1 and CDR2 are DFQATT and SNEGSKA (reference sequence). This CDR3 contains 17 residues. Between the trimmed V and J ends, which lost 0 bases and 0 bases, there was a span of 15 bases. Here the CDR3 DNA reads TGCAGTGCTAGAGATACCGGGCAGCCTCGTAGCAATCAGCCCCAGCATTTT. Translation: CSARDTGQPRSNQPQHF.

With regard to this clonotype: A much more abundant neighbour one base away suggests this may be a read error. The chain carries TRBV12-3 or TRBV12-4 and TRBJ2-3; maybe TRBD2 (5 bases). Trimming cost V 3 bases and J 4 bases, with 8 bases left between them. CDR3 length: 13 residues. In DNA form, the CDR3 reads TGTGCCAGCAGTTTTGGGAGCGCAGATACGCAGTATTTT. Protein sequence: CASSFGSADTQYF.

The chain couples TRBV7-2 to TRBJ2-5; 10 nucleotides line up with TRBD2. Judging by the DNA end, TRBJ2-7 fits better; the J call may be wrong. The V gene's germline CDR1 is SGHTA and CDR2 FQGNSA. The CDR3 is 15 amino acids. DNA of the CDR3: TGTGCCAGCAGCTTCGGACTAGCGGCCTCCTACGAGCAGTACTTC. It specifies CASSFGLAASYEQYF.

CDR3 loop: CSARDSGQGGEQPQHF. In DNA form, the CDR3 reads TGCAGTGCTAGAGATTCCGGACAGGGGGGAGAACAGCCCCAGCATTTT. The chain joins TRBV20-1 to TRBJ1-5; 10 bases agree with TRBD1. V gave up 0 bases and J gave up 7 bases; unmatched junction bases: 9. The CDR3 sequence is 16 residues long. Germline V lookup: CDR1 DFQATT, CDR2 SNEGSKA (reference sequence).

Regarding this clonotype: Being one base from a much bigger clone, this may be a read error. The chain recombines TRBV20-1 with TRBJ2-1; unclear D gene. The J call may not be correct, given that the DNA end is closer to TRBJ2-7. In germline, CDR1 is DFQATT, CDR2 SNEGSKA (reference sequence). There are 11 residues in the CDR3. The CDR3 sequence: CSLPSYNEQYF. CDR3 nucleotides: TGCAGTCTTCCATCCTACAATGAGCAGTACTTC.

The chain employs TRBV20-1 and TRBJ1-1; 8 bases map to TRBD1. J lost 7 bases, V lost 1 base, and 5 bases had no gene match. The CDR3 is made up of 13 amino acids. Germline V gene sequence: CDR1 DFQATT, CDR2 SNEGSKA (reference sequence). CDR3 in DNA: TGCAGTGCTAGAGGACAGGGGACCCTTGAAGCTTTCTTT. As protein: CSARGQGTLEAFF.

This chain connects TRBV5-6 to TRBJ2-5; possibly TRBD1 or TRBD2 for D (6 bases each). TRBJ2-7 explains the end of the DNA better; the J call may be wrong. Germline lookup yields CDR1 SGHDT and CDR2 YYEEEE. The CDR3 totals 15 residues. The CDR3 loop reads CASSLRPGGGYEQYF. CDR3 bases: TGTGCCAGCAGCCTCAGGCCAGGAGGGGGCTACGAGCAGTACTTC.

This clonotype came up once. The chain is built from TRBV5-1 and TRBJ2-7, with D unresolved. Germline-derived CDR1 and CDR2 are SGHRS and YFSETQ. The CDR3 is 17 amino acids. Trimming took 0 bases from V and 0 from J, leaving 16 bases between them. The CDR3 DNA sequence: TGCGCCAGCAGCTTGGCCCCAGGACGGGTAAGCTCCTACGAGCAGTACTTC. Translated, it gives CASSLAPGRVSSYEQYF.

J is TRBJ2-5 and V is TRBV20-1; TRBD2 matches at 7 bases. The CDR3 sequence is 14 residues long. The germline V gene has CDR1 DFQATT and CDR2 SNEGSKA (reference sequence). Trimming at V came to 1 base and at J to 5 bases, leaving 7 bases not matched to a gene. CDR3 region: CSARVGLEVETQYF. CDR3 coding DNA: TGCAGTGCTAGAGTTGGACTAGAAGTGGAGACCCAGTACTTC.

In nucleotides, the CDR3 is TGCAGTGGCACTGTAGCGGGACCTTACAATGAGCAGTTCTTC. Translation gives CSGTVAGPYNEQFF. This sequence joins TRBV20-1 and TRBJ2-1; 8 bases match TRBD2. V trimming: 7 bases; J trimming: 4 bases; junction bases outside the gene matches: 9. Germline lookup yields CDR1 DFQATT and CDR2 SNEGSKA (reference sequence). The CDR3 has 14 residues.

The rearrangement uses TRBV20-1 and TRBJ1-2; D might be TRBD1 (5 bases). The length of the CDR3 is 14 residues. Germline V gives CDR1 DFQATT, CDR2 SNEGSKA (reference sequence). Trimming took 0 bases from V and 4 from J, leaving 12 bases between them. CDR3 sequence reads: CSARDQRGPYGYTF. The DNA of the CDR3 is TGCAGTGCTAGAGATCAAAGGGGCCCCTATGGCTACACCTTC.

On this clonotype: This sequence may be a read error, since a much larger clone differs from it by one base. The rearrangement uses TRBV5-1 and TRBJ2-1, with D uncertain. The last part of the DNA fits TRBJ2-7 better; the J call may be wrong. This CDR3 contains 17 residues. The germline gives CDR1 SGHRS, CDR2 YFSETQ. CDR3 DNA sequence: TGCGCCAGCAGCTCCCTAACATCGATTATGGGGTACAATGAGCAGTACTTC. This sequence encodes CASSSLTSIMGYNEQYF.

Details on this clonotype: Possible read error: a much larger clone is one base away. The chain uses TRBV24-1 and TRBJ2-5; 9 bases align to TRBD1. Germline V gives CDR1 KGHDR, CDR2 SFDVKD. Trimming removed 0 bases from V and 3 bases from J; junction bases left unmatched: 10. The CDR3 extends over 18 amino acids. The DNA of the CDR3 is TGTGCCACCAGTGATTTGCGGGGCGGGACAGGGAACAAAGAGACCCAGTACTTC. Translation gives CATSDLRGGTGNKETQYF.

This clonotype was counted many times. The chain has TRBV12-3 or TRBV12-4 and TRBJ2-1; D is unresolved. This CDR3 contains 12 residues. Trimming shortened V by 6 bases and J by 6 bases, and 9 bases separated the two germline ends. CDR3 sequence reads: CASSLSANEQFF. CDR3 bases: TGTGCCAGCAGCCTTTCTGCCAATGAGCAGTTCTTC.

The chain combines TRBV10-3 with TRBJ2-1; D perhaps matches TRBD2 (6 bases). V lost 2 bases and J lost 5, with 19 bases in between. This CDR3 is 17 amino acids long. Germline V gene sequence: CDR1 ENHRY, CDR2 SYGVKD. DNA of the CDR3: TGTGCCATCAGTGAGCTGACTGCGGGGTCCGTCCACAATGAGCAGTTCTTC. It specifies CAISELTAGSVHNEQFF.

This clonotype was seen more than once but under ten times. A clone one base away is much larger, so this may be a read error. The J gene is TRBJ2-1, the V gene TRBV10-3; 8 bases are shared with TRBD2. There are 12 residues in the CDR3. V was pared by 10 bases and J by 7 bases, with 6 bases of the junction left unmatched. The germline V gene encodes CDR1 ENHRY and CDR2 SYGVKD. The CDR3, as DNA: TGTGCCAGCAGCGGGAGTAGGAATGAGCAGTTCTTC. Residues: CASSGSRNEQFF.

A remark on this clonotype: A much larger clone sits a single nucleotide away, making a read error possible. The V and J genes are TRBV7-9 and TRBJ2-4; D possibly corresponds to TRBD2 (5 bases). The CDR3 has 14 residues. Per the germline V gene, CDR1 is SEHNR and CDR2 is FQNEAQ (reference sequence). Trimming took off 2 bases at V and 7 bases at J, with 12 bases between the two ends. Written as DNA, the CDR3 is TGTGCCAGCAGCTTATCACGGGATAGGAACATTCAGTACTTC. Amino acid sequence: CASSLSRDRNIQYF.

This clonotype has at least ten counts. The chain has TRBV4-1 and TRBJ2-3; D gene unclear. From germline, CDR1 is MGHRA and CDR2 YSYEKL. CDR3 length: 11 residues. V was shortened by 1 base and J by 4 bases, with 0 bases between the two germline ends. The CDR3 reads CASSQADTQYF. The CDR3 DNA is TGCGCCAGCAGCCAAGCAGATACGCAGTATTTT.

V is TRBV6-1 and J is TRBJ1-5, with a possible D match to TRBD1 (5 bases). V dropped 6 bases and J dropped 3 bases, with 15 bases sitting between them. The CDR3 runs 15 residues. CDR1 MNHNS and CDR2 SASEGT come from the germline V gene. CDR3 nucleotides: TGTGCCAGCAGGGGACTAGCGGGAGACAATCAGCCCCAGCATTTT. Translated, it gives CASRGLAGDNQPQHF.

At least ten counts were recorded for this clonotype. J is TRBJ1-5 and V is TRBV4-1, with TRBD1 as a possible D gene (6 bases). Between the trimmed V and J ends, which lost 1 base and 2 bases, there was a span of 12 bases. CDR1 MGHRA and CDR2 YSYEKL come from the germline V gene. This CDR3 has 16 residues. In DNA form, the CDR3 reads TGCGCCAGCAGCCAAGGGGCAGGGGCCGGCAATCAGCCCCAGCATTTT. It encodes CASSQGAGAGNQPQHF.

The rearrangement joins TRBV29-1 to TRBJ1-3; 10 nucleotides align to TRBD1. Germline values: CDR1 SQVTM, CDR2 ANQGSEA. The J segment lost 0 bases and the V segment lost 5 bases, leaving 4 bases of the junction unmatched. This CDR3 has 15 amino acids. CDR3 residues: CSVRDRGHSGNTIYF. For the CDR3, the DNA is TGCAGCGTTCGGGACAGGGGACACTCTGGAAACACCATATATTTT.

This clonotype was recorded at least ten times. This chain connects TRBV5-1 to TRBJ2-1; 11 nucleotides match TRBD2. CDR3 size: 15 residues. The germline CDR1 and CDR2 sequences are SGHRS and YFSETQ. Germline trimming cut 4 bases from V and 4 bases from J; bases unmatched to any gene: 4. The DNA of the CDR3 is TGCGCCAGCAGCCCGACTAGCGGGGCTTACAATGAGCAGTTCTTC. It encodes CASSPTSGAYNEQFF. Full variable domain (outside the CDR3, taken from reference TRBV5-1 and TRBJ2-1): KAGVTQTPRYLIKTRGQQVTLSCSPISGHRSVSWYQQTPGQGLQFLFEYFSETQRNKGNFPGRFSGRQFSNSRSEMNVSTLELGDSALYLCASSPTSGAYNEQFFGPGTRLTVL.

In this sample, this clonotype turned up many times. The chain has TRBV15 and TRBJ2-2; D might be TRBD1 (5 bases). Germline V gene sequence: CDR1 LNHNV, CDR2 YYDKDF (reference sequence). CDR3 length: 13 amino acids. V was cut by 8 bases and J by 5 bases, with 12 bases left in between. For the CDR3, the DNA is TGTGCCACCGGAGAAGGGGTGACCGGGGAGCTGTTTTTT. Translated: CATGEGVTGELFF.

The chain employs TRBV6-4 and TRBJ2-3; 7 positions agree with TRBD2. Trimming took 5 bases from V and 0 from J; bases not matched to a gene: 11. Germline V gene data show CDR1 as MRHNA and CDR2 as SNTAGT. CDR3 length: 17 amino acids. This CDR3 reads CASSPLASGASTDTQYF. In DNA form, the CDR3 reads TGTGCCAGCAGTCCCCTCGCTAGCGGCGCTAGCACAGATACGCAGTATTTT.

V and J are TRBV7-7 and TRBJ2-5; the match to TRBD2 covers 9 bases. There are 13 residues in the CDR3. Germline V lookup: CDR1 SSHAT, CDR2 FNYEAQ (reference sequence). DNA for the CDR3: TGTGCTAGCGCGGGAGGGGACCAAGAGACCCAGTACTTC. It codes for CASAGGDQETQYF.